These T cell receptor beta chains were read from a single sample in a study of T cells in Graves' hyperthyroidism and ophthalmopathy. TCRdb re-derived calls from the multiplex PCR reads in MiXCR, one entry per CDR3 protein. The data show over 400,000 distinct CDR3 sequences, over 12% seen once. The sequencing input was blood. The source is a man between 18 and 35 years old with Graves' ophthalmopathy. Each CDR3 is given with its conserved first and last residue. D genes are given only for firm matches. Size is stated for part of the rows, as once, few or many counts, or as a class when the clone is expanded.

V gene: TRBV14; clone size: many; D gene: TRBD2; J gene: TRBJ2-7; CDR3 DNA: TGTGCCAGCAGCCCGATTACTAGCGGAAGCTACGAGCAGTACTTC; CDR3 protein: CASSPITSGSYEQYF
V gene: TRBV7-3; clone size: many; D gene: TRBD2; J gene: TRBJ2-3; CDR3 DNA: TGTGCCAGCAGCCCAAGGGCTAGCGGGAGTGCAGATACGCAGTATTTT; CDR3 protein: CASSPRASGSADTQYF
V gene: TRBV12-3/TRBV12-4; clone size: many; D gene: .; J gene: TRBJ2-5; CDR3 DNA: TGTGCCAGCAGGAGGGGTGCCGAGACCCAGTACTTC; CDR3 protein: CASRRGAETQYF
V gene: TRBV7-2; clone size: many; D gene: TRBD1; J gene: TRBJ2-7; CDR3 DNA: TGTGCCAGCAGCCAGTGGGACAGATCCTACGAGCAGTACTTC; CDR3 protein: CASSQWDRSYEQYF
V gene: TRBV6-5; clone size: few; D gene: .; J gene: TRBJ2-1; CDR3 DNA: TGTGCCAGCAGTTACGGGCAGGGGTGCTGCTCCTACAATGAGCAGTTCTTC; CDR3 protein: CASSYGQGCCSYNEQFF
V gene: TRBV11-2; clone size: many; D gene: .; J gene: TRBJ2-2; CDR3 DNA: TGTGCCAGCAGCTTATTTAGCGTTCTCGAAATGGCCGGGGAGCTGTTTTTT; CDR3 protein: CASSLFSVLEMAGELFF
V gene: TRBV6-1; clone size: few; D gene: .; J gene: TRBJ2-1; CDR3 DNA: TGTGCCAGTAAGTACAGGAGCTCCTACAATGAGCAGTTCTTC; CDR3 protein: CASKYRSSYNEQFF
V gene: TRBV7-3; clone size: .; D gene: .; J gene: TRBJ1-2; CDR3 DNA: TGTGCCAGCAGCTTAAGCGGACGGACTAACTATGGCTACACCTTC; CDR3 protein: CASSLSGRTNYGYTF
V gene: TRBV19; clone size: .; D gene: .; J gene: TRBJ1-1; CDR3 DNA: TGTGCCAGTAGTGTACGGACCGGTTGGGACACTGAAGCTTTCTTT; CDR3 protein: CASSVRTGWDTEAFF
V gene: TRBV7-9; clone size: many; D gene: .; J gene: TRBJ2-7; CDR3 DNA: TGTGCCAGCAGCACTCCGGGACGGAACGAGCAGTACTTC; CDR3 protein: CASSTPGRNEQYF
V gene: TRBV10-3; clone size: many; D gene: TRBD2; J gene: TRBJ2-3; CDR3 DNA: TGTGCCATCAGTGTGACGCCAGCGGGAGGAAGCACAGATACGCAGTATTTT; CDR3 protein: CAISVTPAGGSTDTQYF
V gene: TRBV3-1; clone size: many; D gene: .; J gene: TRBJ1-2; CDR3 DNA: TGTGCCAGCAGCCCACGGGTGGACCTTACTGGCTACACCTTC; CDR3 protein: CASSPRVDLTGYTF
V gene: TRBV19; clone size: few; D gene: .; J gene: TRBJ1-2; CDR3 DNA: TGTGCCAGTAATTTCTCCCCAGGGGCCGGGGGCTACACCTTC; CDR3 protein: CASNFSPGAGGYTF
V gene: TRBV6-4; clone size: few; D gene: .; J gene: TRBJ2-1; CDR3 DNA: TGTGCCAGCAGTGGGGGGTCGAAGCAGTTCTTC; CDR3 protein: CASSGGSKQFF
V gene: TRBV2; clone size: many; D gene: .; J gene: TRBJ1-1; CDR3 DNA: TGTGCCAGCAGTACCAGGCCGGGATCAGTAGCTTTCTTT; CDR3 protein: CASSTRPGSVAFF